The T cell receptor beta chain under discussion was sequenced for a study of blood T cell repertoires in COVID-19. At the level of the study: Specimens from acute and convalescent COVID-19 originated in the United States, Italy and Spain. The cDNA or gDNA used as material had been derived from T cells, B-cell-depleted T cells, or PBMCs.

This CDR3 region has 14 residues. Germline-derived CDR1 and CDR2 are KGHSH and LQKENI. The V gene lost 3 bases and the J gene lost 0 bases, with 6 bases spanning the gap. Authors' methods: Estimated nucleated cell counts came from reference gene primer amplification. TCRdb's copy holds only in-frame clones and misses some; the assay was immunoSEQ multiplex PCR. V and J calls and clone size are copied from that table; D and trimming were computed from the DNA. Of about 46,000 clones in the sample, 80% to 90% are singletons; the top ten hold 15% to 19%. The chain is built from TRBV18 and TRBJ2-1, with unresolved D. The clonotype was recovered from a human donor in a cohort sampled during active COVID-19. The donor label of this sample is uncertain. The specimen sequenced was peripheral blood. The CDR3 DNA is TGTGCCAGCTCACCCAGTAACTCCTACAATGAGCAGTTCTTC. Its protein is CASSPSNSYNEQFF.